This passage covers 24 T cell receptor beta chains from one sample sequenced in a study of blood T cell repertoires in COVID-19. Generated by immunoSEQ multiplex PCR, the TCRdb table keeps only in-frame clones and is missing some. This sample has approximately 160,000 clones, with 70% to 85% found just once. Material: peripheral blood. The source is a man in his sixties who had recovered from COVID-19.

In this sample, this clone turned up once. The chain combines TRBV10-3 with TRBJ2-7; the match to TRBD2 covers 9 bases. V shed 4 bases and J 3 bases; nucleotides not matched to a gene: 10. The CDR3 has 16 amino acids. Germline loops: CDR1 ENHRY, CDR2 SYGVKD. CDR3: CAISVPSGANFYEQYF. The CDR3 DNA is TGTGCCATCAGTGTCCCTAGCGGGGCAAATTTCTACGAGCAGTACTTC.

The sample holds one count of this clone. This rearrangement joins TRBV7-2 to TRBJ1-5, with TRBD1 identical over 7 bases. Trimming cost V 3 bases and J 7 bases; bases outside gene matches: 9. CDR1 and CDR2 from the germline V gene are SGHTA and FQGNSA. CDR3 length: 15 residues. CDR3 nucleotide sequence: TGTGCCAGCAGCTTGACAGGGACCTTCGCCCAGCCCCAGCATTTT. It yields the protein CASSLTGTFAQPQHF.

In this sample, this clone turned up once. The V gene is TRBV2, the J gene TRBJ2-2; 10 nucleotides align to TRBD2. V was pared by 5 bases and J by 4 bases, with 7 bases of the junction left unmatched. Germline assignment: CDR1 SNHLY and CDR2 FYNNEI. CDR3 length: 16 residues. The CDR3 reads CASSPTSGTITGELFF. For the CDR3, the DNA is TGTGCCAGCAGTCCTACTAGCGGGACTATCACCGGGGAGCTGTTTTTT.

V is TRBV24-1 and J is TRBJ2-1; TRBD2 matches 7 bases. Germline V gene sequence: CDR1 KGHDR, CDR2 SFDVKD. V shed 4 bases, J shed 0 bases, and the junction held 2 bases outside the gene matches. The CDR3 covers 15 residues. The CDR3 reads CATSDGGSSYNEQFF. The CDR3 DNA follows: TGTGCCACCAGTGACGGGGGGAGCTCCTACAATGAGCAGTTCTTC.

The rearrangement uses TRBV5-1 and TRBJ2-1; the match to TRBD2 covers 16 bases. V was clipped by 3 bases and J by 6 bases; unmatched bases: 6. This CDR3 spans 17 amino acids. Germline V gene data show CDR1 as SGHRS and CDR2 as YFSETQ. Written as DNA, the CDR3 is TGCGCCAGCAGCTGGACCGGGACTAGCGGGGGGGTCAATGAGCAGTTCTTC. It encodes CASSWTGTSGGVNEQFF. The full variable domain, its missing parts supplied by reference TRBV5-1 and TRBJ2-1, is KAGVTQTPRYLIKTRGQQVTLSCSPISGHRSVSWYQQTPGQGLQFLFEYFSETQRNKGNFPGRFSGRQFSNSRSEMNVSTLELGDSALYLCASSWTGTSGGVNEQFFGPGTRLTVL.

J is TRBJ2-7 and V is TRBV7-2; 9 nucleotides line up with TRBD2. The germline V gene has CDR1 SGHTA and CDR2 FQGNSA. The CDR3 consists of 15 residues. V shed 5 bases and J 0 bases; nucleotides not matched to a gene: 5. The chain's CDR3 is CASSPSGDSSYEQYF. The CDR3 nucleotides are TGTGCCAGCAGCCCTAGCGGGGATTCCTCCTACGAGCAGTACTTC.

The rearrangement links TRBV10-2 to TRBJ2-5, with TRBD2 matching 7 bases. Trimming at V came to 6 bases and at J to 2 bases, leaving 9 bases not matched to a gene. From germline, CDR1 is WSHSY and CDR2 SAAADI. CDR3 length: 15 residues. As DNA, the CDR3 is TGCGCCAGCAGGATGCAGGGACTATCACAAGAGACCCAGTACTTC. This sequence encodes CASRMQGLSQETQYF.

The CDR3 DNA sequence: TGTGCCAGCAGTGACCCCGACCTTACCCTAGGTTCACCCCTCCACTTT. The encoded protein is CASSDPDLTLGSPLHF. The chain is built from TRBV2 and TRBJ1-6; D not certain. This CDR3 has 16 residues. With 3 bases removed from V and 9 bases from J, the gap between germline ends came to 18 bases. Germline lookup yields CDR1 SNHLY and CDR2 FYNNEI. Filled out from reference TRBV2 and TRBJ1-6, the complete variable domain reads EPEVTQTPSHQVTQMGQEVILRCVPISNHLYFYWYRQILGQKVEFLVSFYNNEISEKSEIFDDQFSVERPDGSNFTLKIRSTKLEDSAMYFCASSDPDLTLGSPLHFGNGTRLTVT.

The chain combines TRBV7-2 with TRBJ1-3; maybe TRBD1 (6 bases). CDR3 size: 15 residues. Germline V CDR1 and CDR2: SGHTA, FQGNSA. The ends were cut back, 5 bases at V and 2 bases at J, with 13 bases in the middle. CDR3 sequence (DNA): TGTGCCAGCAGCCAGTGGACAGAAACTGGAAACACCATATATTTT. Its protein product is CASSQWTETGNTIYF.

This clone was detected a few times. This rearrangement joins TRBV19 to TRBJ2-7, with D possibly matching TRBD2 (5 bases). The V and J ends lost 4 bases and 1 base respectively, with 11 bases between them. The CDR3 sequence is 14 residues long. Germline V gene lookup returns CDR1 LNHDA and CDR2 SQIVND (reference sequence). DNA of the CDR3: TGTGCCAGTAGTACGGGAACCGAGTCCTACGAGCAGTACTTC. Amino acids: CASSTGTESYEQYF.

The chain couples TRBV2 to TRBJ2-7; unclear D gene. V lost 6 bases to trimming and J lost 2 bases, with 2 bases between them. Looked up from germline, CDR1 is SNHLY and CDR2 is FYNNEI. CDR3 size: 10 residues. The CDR3 DNA reads as TGTGCCAGCAGCACCTACGAGCAGTACTTC. This encodes CASSTYEQYF.

The CDR3 protein is CASSLGLWTANRETQYF. CDR3 DNA sequence: TGCGCCAGCAGCTTGGGCTTATGGACAGCTAACCGGGAGACCCAGTACTTC. V and J are TRBV5-1 and TRBJ2-5; D is perhaps TRBD1 (6 bases). Trimming took off 0 bases at V and 5 bases at J, with 20 bases between the two ends. Germline CDR1 and CDR2: SGHRS and YFSETQ. CDR3 length: 17 residues.

This clone appeared once. The chain links TRBV27 to TRBJ2-1, with D perhaps matching TRBD2 (6 bases). There are 14 residues in the CDR3. Germline assignment: CDR1 MNHEY and CDR2 SMNVEV (reference sequence). Trimming removed 6 bases from V and 4 bases from J, with 13 bases in between. CDR3 amino acids: CASRTGEHYNEQFF. The CDR3 DNA follows: TGTGCCAGCAGGACGGGGGAACATTACAATGAGCAGTTCTTC.

The chain uses TRBV5-1 and TRBJ1-2; D is ambiguous. V gave up 0 bases and J gave up 8 bases, with 11 bases separating them. This CDR3 contains 13 residues. Germline V gene data show CDR1 as SGHRS and CDR2 as YFSETQ. CDR3 protein: CASSLAEVEGYTF. CDR3 bases: TGCGCCAGCAGCTTGGCCGAGGTCGAGGGCTACACCTTC.

The J gene is TRBJ2-6, the V gene TRBV7-8; 9 bases agree with TRBD1. Looked up from germline, CDR1 is SGHVS and CDR2 is FQNEAQ. The CDR3 covers 19 residues. With 3 bases clipped from V and 0 bases from J, the junction kept 9 bases outside the gene matches. The CDR3 loop is CASSLNRDRVPSGANVLTF. The CDR3 nucleotides are TGTGCCAGCAGCTTGAACCGGGACAGGGTACCCTCTGGGGCCAACGTCCTGACTTTC.

This chain connects TRBV3-1 (or the pseudogene TRBV3-2) to TRBJ1-4; the D gene is possibly TRBD1 (6 bases). Looked up from germline, CDR1 is LGHDT and CDR2 is YNNKEL (reference sequence). Trimming cost V 1 base and J 7 bases, with 10 bases left between them. This CDR3 spans 14 amino acids. The DNA for the CDR3 is TGTGCCAGCAGCCAAGCTGGGGGCGGTGAAAAACTGTTTTTT. It yields the protein CASSQAGGGEKLFF.

The rearrangement joins TRBV6-5 to TRBJ2-3; 8 bases are shared with TRBD2. CDR3 length: 14 residues. From germline, CDR1 is MNHEY and CDR2 SVGAGI. After removal of 5 bases from V and 5 bases from J, the junction contained 6 bases not matched to a gene. DNA for the CDR3: TGTGCCAGCAGTCTGGGCAGCGGGGGAGATACGCAGTATTTT. Translated: CASSLGSGGDTQYF.

The J gene is TRBJ2-3, the V gene TRBV5-1; 9 positions agree with TRBD2. The CDR3 is made up of 14 amino acids. The J segment lost 2 bases and the V segment lost 6 bases, leaving 4 bases of the junction unmatched. The germline CDR1 and CDR2 sequences are SGHRS and YFSETQ. In DNA, the CDR3 is TGCGCCAGCAAGGAGCGGGGGGACACAGATACGCAGTATTTT. Translating it yields CASKERGDTDTQYF. The variable domain in full, completed from reference TRBV5-1 and TRBJ2-3, reads KAGVTQTPRYLIKTRGQQVTLSCSPISGHRSVSWYQQTPGQGLQFLFEYFSETQRNKGNFPGRFSGRQFSNSRSEMNVSTLELGDSALYLCASKERGDTDTQYFGPGTRLTVL.

The count of this clone is one. The chain has TRBV7-9 and TRBJ1-2; D is unclear. The germline V and J ends were trimmed by 4 bases and 8 bases, with 17 bases remaining between them. Germline CDR1 and CDR2: SEHNR and FQNEAQ (reference sequence). This CDR3 region has 14 residues. The CDR3 region is CASSSGTTPGGYTF. CDR3 coding DNA: TGTGCCAGCAGCTCGGGCACAACTCCGGGAGGCTACACCTTC. The variable domain in full, completed from reference TRBV7-9 and TRBJ1-2, reads DTGVSQNPRHKITKRGQNVTFRCDPISEHNRLYWYRQTLGQGPEFLTYFQNEAQLEKSRLLSDRFSAERPKGSFSTLEIQRTEQGDSAMYLCASSSGTTPGGYTFGSGTRLTVV.

The chain couples TRBV25-1 to TRBJ2-3; D unclear. This CDR3 spans 14 amino acids. V lost 4 bases and J 1 base, leaving 9 bases between the germline ends. CDR1 MGHDK and CDR2 SYGVNS come from the germline V gene. CDR3 amino acids: CASSGDQGTDTQYF. In nucleotides, the CDR3 is TGTGCCAGCAGTGGCGACCAGGGCACAGATACGCAGTATTTT.

Concerning this clone: The identical CDR3 is also encoded by other nucleotide sequences in the sample. This chain joins TRBV9 and TRBJ1-6; 8 bases align to TRBD1. The CDR3 covers 15 residues. The V and J ends lost 0 bases and 6 bases, in that order; junction bases with no gene match: 2. Germline V gene data show CDR1 as SGDLS and CDR2 as YYNGEE. This chain's CDR3 is CASSVGTGPNSPLHF. DNA of the CDR3: TGTGCCAGCAGCGTAGGGACAGGGCCTAATTCACCCCTCCACTTT.

The rearrangement uses TRBV11-1 and TRBJ2-5, with 7 nucleotides matching TRBD2. Looked up from germline, CDR1 is SGHAT and CDR2 is FQDESV (reference sequence). This CDR3 has 14 residues. J was trimmed by 5 bases and V by 4 bases; bases with no gene match: 7. The chain's CDR3 is CASSSKGRGETQYF. CDR3 nucleotide sequence: TGTGCCAGCAGCTCAAAGGGGAGGGGCGAGACCCAGTACTTC.

The chain combines TRBV9 with TRBJ1-2; perhaps TRBD1 as D (5 bases). The CDR3 covers 16 residues. From germline, CDR1 is SGDLS and CDR2 YYNGEE. V was pared by 3 bases and J by 3 bases, with 18 bases between. CDR3 protein: CASSAPSRQRDYGYTF. Written as DNA, the CDR3 is TGTGCCAGCAGCGCGCCATCACGACAGAGAGACTATGGCTACACCTTC. The complete variable domain, with remaining parts taken from reference TRBV9 and TRBJ1-2, reads DSGVTQTPKHLITATGQRVTLRCSPRSGDLSVYWYQQSLDQGLQFLIQYYNGEERAKGNILERFSAQQFPDLHSELNLSSLELGDSALYFCASSAPSRQRDYGYTFGSGTRLTVV.

This rearrangement joins TRBV18 to TRBJ1-5; TRBD1 aligns across 11 bases. The V and J ends lost 0 bases and 4 bases, in that order; junction bases with no gene match: 11. Per the germline V gene, CDR1 is KGHSH and CDR2 is LQKENI. This CDR3 is 19 amino acids long. Written as DNA, the CDR3 is TGTGCCAGCTCACCACCGTCAGGGACAGGGGGTTCTCGGAATCAGCCCCAGCATTTT. It is translated as CASSPPSGTGGSRNQPQHF.